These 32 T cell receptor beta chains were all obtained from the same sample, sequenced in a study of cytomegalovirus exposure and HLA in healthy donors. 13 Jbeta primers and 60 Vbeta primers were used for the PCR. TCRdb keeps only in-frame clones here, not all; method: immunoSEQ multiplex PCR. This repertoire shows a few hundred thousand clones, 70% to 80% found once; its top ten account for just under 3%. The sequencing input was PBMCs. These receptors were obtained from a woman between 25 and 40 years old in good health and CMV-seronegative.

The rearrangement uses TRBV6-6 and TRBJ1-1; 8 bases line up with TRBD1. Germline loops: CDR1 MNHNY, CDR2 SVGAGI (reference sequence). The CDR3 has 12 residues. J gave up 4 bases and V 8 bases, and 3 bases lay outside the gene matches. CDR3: CASGGTGTEAFF. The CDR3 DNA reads TGTGCCAGCGGCGGGACAGGCACTGAAGCTTTCTTT.

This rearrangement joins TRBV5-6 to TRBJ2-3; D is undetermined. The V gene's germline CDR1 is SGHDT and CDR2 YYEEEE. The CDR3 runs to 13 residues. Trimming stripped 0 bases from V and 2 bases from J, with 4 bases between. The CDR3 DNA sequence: TGTGCCAGCAGCTTGGGAGACACAGATACGCAGTATTTT. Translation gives CASSLGDTDTQYF.

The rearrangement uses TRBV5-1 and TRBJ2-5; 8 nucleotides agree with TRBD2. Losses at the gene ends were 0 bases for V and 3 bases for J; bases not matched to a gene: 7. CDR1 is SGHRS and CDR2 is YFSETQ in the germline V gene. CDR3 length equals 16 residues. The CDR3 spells CASSLGLAGGEETQYF. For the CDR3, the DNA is TGCGCCAGCAGCTTGGGGCTCGCGGGAGGAGAAGAGACCCAGTACTTC.

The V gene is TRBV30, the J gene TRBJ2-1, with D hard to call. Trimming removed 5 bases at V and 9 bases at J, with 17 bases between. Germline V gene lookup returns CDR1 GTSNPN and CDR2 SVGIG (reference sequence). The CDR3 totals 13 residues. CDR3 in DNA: TGTGCCTGGGGCACCCCTAGTAGTTCTGAGCAGTTCTTC. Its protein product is CAWGTPSSSEQFF.

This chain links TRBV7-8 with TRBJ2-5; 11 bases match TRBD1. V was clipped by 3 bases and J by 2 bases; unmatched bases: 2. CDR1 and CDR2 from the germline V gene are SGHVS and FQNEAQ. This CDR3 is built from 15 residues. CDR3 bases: TGTGCCAGCAGCTTCGGGACAGGGGGGCAAGAGACCCAGTACTTC. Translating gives CASSFGTGGQETQYF.

CDR3 amino acids: CASSQTQVSTGELFF. As DNA, the CDR3 is TGCGCCAGCAGCCAAACACAGGTGTCCACCGGGGAGCTGTTTTTT. This chain joins TRBV4-1 and TRBJ2-2, with TRBD1 as a possible D gene (5 bases). Trimming left V 2 bases short and J 4 bases short, with 11 bases between. The CDR3 is made up of 15 amino acids. Germline CDR1 and CDR2: MGHRA and YSYEKL.

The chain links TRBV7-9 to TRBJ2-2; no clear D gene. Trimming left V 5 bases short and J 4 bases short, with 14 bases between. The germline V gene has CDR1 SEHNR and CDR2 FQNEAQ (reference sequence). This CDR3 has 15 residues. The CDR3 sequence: CASSPIKRGTGELFF. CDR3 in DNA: TGTGCCAGCAGCCCCATTAAAAGAGGCACCGGGGAGCTGTTTTTT.

The CDR3: CASSDWSGTKNIQYF. CDR3 DNA: TGTGCCAGCAGTGATTGGTCAGGGACCAAAAACATTCAGTACTTC. J is TRBJ2-4 and V is TRBV2; D is perhaps TRBD1 (5 bases). The CDR3 extends over 15 amino acids. CDR1 is SNHLY, CDR2 FYNNEI, per germline. Trimming pared 3 bases from V and 2 bases from J, leaving 11 bases between.

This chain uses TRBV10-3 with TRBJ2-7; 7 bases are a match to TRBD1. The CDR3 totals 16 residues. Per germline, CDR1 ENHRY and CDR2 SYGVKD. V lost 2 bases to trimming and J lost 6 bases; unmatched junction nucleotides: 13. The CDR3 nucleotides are TGTGCCATCAGTGAGACCCACTCCAGGGGGTCGGGCGAGCAGTACTTC. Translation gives CAISETHSRGSGEQYF.

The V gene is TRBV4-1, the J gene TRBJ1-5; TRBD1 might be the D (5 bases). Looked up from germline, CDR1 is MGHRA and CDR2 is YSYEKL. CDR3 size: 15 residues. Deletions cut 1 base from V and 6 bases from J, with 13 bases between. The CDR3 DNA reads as TGCGCCAGCAGCCAAGGGATAGTGGGGCTTCAGCCCCAGCATTTT. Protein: CASSQGIVGLQPQHF.

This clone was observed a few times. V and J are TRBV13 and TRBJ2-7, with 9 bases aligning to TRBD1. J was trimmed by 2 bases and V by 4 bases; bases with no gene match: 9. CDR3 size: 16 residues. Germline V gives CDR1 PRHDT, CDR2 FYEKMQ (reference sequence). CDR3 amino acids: CASSSDRGGPTYEQYF. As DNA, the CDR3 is TGTGCCAGCAGCTCCGACAGGGGGGGCCCTACCTACGAGCAGTACTTC.

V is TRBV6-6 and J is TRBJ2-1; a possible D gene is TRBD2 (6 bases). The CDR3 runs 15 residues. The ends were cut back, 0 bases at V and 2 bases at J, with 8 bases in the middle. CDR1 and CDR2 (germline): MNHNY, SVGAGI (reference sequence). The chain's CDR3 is CASSYSTRAYNEQFF. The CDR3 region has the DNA TGTGCCAGCAGTTACTCGACTAGAGCCTACAATGAGCAGTTCTTC.

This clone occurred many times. CDR3 in amino acids: CASSQKQESLMNTEAFF. The CDR3 region has the DNA TGTGCCAGCAGCCAAAAACAGGAGTCCCTCATGAACACTGAAGCTTTCTTT. The V and J genes are TRBV4-2 and TRBJ1-1; a possible D gene is TRBD1 (5 bases). Germline CDR1 reads LGHNA; CDR2 reads YNFKEQ. Trimming took 2 bases from V and 0 from J, leaving 16 bases between them. The CDR3 loop spans 17 amino acids.

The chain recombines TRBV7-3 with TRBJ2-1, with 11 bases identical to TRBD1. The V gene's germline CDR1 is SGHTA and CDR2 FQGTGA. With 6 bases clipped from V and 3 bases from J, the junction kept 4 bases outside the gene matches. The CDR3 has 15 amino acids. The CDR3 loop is CASRSGTGGYNEQFF. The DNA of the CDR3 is TGTGCCAGCAGATCCGGGACAGGGGGCTACAATGAGCAGTTCTTC.

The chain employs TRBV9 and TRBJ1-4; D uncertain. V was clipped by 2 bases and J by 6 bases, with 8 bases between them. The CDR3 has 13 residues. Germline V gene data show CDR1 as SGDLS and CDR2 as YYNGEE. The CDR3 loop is CASSVTGDEKLFF. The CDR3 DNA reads TGTGCCAGCAGCGTCACCGGGGATGAAAAACTGTTTTTT. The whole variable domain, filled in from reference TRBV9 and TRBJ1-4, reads DSGVTQTPKHLITATGQRVTLRCSPRSGDLSVYWYQQSLDQGLQFLIQYYNGEERAKGNILERFSAQQFPDLHSELNLSSLELGDSALYFCASSVTGDEKLFFGSGTQLSVL.

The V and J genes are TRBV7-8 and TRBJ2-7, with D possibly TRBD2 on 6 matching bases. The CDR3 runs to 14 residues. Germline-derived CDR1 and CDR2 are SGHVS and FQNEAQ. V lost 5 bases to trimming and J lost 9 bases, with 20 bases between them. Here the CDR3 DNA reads TGTGCCAGCAGCCCAGGGTCAGCCCTGGGACTGCAGTACTTC. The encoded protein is CASSPGSALGLQYF.

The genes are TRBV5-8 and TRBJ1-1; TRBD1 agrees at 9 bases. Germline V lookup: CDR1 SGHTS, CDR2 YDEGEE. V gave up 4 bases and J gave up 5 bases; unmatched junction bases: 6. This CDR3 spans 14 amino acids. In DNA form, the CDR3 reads TGTGCCAGCAGCCGTCGGGACAGGGATACTGAAGCTTTCTTT. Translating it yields CASSRRDRDTEAFF.

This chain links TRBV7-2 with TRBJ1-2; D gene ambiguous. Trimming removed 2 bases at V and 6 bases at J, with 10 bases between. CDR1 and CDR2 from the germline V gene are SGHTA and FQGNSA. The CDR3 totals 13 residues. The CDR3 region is CASSLIVPDGYTF. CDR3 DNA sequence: TGTGCCAGCAGCTTAATCGTTCCGGATGGCTACACCTTC.

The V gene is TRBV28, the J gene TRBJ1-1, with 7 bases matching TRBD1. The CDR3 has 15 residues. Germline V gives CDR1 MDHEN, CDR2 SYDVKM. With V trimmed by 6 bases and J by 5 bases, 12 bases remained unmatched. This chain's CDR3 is CASRSTGQSRTEAFF. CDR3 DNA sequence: TGTGCCAGCAGAAGTACGGGACAGTCGCGGACTGAAGCTTTCTTT.

The CDR3 reads CASSPTEAGETQYF. CDR3 DNA: TGTGCCAGCTCACCAACGGAGGCTGGGGAGACCCAGTACTTC. The gene calls are TRBV18 and TRBJ2-5, with a weak D call TRBD2 (5 bases). V was trimmed by 2 bases and J by 5 bases, leaving 12 bases between them. There are 14 residues in the CDR3. The V gene's germline CDR1 is KGHSH and CDR2 LQKENI.

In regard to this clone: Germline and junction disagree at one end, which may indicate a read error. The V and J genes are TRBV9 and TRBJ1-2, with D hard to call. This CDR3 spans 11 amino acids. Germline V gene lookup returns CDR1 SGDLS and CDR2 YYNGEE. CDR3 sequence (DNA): TGTGCCAGCAGCGCGATCAAAAGCTACCCCTTC. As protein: CASSAIKSYPF.

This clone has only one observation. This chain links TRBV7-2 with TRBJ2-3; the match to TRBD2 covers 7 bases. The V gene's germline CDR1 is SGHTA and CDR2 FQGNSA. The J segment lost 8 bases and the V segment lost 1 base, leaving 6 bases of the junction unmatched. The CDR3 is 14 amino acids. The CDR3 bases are TGTGCCAGCAGCTTAGTACGGATAGCGGGTACGCAGTATTTT. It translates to CASSLVRIAGTQYF.

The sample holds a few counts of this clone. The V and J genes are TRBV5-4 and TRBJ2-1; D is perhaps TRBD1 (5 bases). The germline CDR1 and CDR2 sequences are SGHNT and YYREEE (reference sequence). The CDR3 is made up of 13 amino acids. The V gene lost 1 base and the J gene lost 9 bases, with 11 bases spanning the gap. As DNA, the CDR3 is TGTGCCAGCAGCTTGACACCGGACACTGAGCAGTTCTTC. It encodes CASSLTPDTEQFF.

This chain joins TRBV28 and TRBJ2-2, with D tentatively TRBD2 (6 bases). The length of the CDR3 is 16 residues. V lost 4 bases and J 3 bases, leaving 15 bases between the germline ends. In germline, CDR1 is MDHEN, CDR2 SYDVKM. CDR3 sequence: CASSSTGGGYTGELFF. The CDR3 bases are TGTGCCAGCAGTTCCACTGGGGGAGGATACACCGGGGAGCTGTTTTTT.

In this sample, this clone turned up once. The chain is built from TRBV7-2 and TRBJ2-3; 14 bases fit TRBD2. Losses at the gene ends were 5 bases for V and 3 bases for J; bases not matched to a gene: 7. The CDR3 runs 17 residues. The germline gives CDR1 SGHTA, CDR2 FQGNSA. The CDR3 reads CASSQVTSGGGTDTQYF. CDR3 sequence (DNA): TGTGCCAGCAGCCAAGTGACTAGCGGGGGGGGAACAGATACGCAGTATTTT. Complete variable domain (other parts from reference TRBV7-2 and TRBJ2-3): GAGVSQSPSNKVTEKGKDVELRCDPISGHTALYWYRQSLGQGLEFLIYFQGNSAPDKSGLPSDRFSAERTGGSVSTLTIQRTQQEDSAVYLCASSQVTSGGGTDTQYFGPGTRLTVL.

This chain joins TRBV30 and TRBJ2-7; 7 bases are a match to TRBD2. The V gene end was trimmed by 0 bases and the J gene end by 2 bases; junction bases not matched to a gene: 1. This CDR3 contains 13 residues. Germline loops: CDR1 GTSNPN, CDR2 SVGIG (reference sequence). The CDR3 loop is CAWSVTSAYEQYF. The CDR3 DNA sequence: TGTGCCTGGAGTGTAACTAGCGCCTACGAGCAGTACTTC.

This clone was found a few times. The CDR3 is CASSFSSGSTDTQYF. In DNA form, the CDR3 reads TGCGCCAGCAGCTTTTCTAGCGGGAGCACAGATACGCAGTATTTT. This sequence joins TRBV5-1 and TRBJ2-3; TRBD2 matches 8 bases. The CDR3 runs to 15 residues. The germline gives CDR1 SGHRS, CDR2 YFSETQ. Trimming removed 2 bases from V and 0 bases from J; junction bases left unmatched: 2.

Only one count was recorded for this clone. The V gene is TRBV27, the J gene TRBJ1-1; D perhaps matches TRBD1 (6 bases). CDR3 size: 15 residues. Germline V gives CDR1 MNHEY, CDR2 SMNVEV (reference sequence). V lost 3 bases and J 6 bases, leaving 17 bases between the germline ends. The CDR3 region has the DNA TGTGCCAGCAGTTTGTTGAGGGGGTTGATCCCTGAAGCTTTCTTT. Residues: CASSLLRGLIPEAFF.

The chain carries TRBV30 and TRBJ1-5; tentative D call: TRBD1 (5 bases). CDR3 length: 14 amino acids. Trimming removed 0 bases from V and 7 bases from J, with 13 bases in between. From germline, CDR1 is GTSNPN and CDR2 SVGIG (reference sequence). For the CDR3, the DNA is TGTGCCTGGAGTGTACACTCGGGGGTCCAGCCCCAGCATTTT. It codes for CAWSVHSGVQPQHF.

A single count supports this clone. This CDR3 reads CASSPWTGATGELFF. CDR3 sequence (DNA): TGTGCCAGCAGCCCTTGGACAGGGGCCACCGGGGAGCTGTTTTTT. J is TRBJ2-2 and V is TRBV9; TRBD1 aligns across 9 bases. This CDR3 has 15 amino acids. With 4 bases clipped from V and 4 bases from J, the junction kept 5 bases outside the gene matches. Germline CDR1 and CDR2: SGDLS and YYNGEE.

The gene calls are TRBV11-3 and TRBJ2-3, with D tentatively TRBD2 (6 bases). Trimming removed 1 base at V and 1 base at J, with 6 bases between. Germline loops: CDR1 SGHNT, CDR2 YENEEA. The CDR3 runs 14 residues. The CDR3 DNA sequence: TGTGCCAGCAGCTTAGCGGGGGGCACAGATACGCAGTATTTT. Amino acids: CASSLAGGTDTQYF.

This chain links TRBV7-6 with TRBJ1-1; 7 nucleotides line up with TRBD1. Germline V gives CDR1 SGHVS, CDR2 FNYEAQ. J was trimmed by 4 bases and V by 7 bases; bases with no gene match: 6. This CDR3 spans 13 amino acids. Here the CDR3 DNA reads TGTGCCAGCAAAGTGGGGACAGTCACTGAAGCTTTCTTT. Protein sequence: CASKVGTVTEAFF. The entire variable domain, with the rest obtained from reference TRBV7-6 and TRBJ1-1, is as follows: GAGVSQSPRYKVTKRGQDVALRCDPISGHVSLYWYRQALGQGPEFLTYFNYEAQQDKSGLPNDRFSAERPEGSISTLTIQRTEQRDSAMYRCASKVGTVTEAFFGQGTRLTVV.